The 18 T cell receptor beta chains presented below share a single source sample, sequenced in a study of control samples from healthy donors and cancer patients. Profiling relied on immunoSEQ multiplex PCR, and the TCRdb table lists in-frame clones only, not all of them. In the table there are fewer than 65,000 clones, 80% of which are singletons. Source material: blood. These receptors were obtained from a man between 65 and 80 years old in good health.

The chain uses TRBV20-1 and TRBJ1-1; D remains ambiguous. This CDR3 has 11 residues. The germline V gene encodes CDR1 DFQATT and CDR2 SNEGSKA (reference sequence). V dropped 1 base and J dropped 4 bases, with 4 bases sitting between them. The CDR3 loop is CSARVATEAFF. The CDR3, as DNA: TGCAGTGCTAGAGTAGCCACTGAAGCTTTCTTT.

In nucleotides, the CDR3 is TGTGCCAGCAGCCTACAGGGACCCGTCGAGCTGTTTTTT. Translated: CASSLQGPVELFF. The chain employs TRBV7-9 and TRBJ2-2; possibly TRBD1 for D (6 bases). CDR1 is SEHNR and CDR2 is FQNEAQ in the germline V gene (reference sequence). V was cut by 5 bases and J by 11 bases, with 15 bases left in between. This CDR3 is 13 amino acids long.

The rearrangement uses TRBV2 and TRBJ2-7, with 7 bases that match TRBD1. Germline loops: CDR1 SNHLY, CDR2 FYNNEI. The CDR3 is made up of 12 amino acids. The V and J ends lost 6 bases and 3 bases, in that order; junction bases with no gene match: 2. The CDR3 protein is CASSGDSYEQYF. DNA of the CDR3: TGTGCCAGCAGCGGGGACAGCTACGAGCAGTACTTC.

The chain employs TRBV10-3 and TRBJ1-3; 10 bases are shared with TRBD1. This CDR3 has 17 amino acids. CDR1 ENHRY and CDR2 SYGVKD come from the germline V gene. Trimming cost V 10 bases and J 7 bases; bases outside gene matches: 19. The CDR3 bases are TGTGCCACCCGGGACAGGGGTGATTCGGGTAGTAGGAACACCATATATTTT. Its translation is CATRDRGDSGSRNTIYF.

The chain is built from TRBV18 and TRBJ1-1; D not resolved. V lost 0 bases and J lost 0, with 11 bases in between. The germline V gene encodes CDR1 KGHSH and CDR2 LQKENI. The CDR3 runs 16 residues. Here the CDR3 DNA reads TGTGCCAGCTCACCACCGAGTCTGGGTATGAACACTGAAGCTTTCTTT. Protein product: CASSPPSLGMNTEAFF.

The chain employs TRBV28 and TRBJ2-7; D might be TRBD1 (5 bases). V was shortened by 4 bases and J by 3 bases, with 16 bases between the two germline ends. There are 15 residues in the CDR3. Germline V gives CDR1 MDHEN, CDR2 SYDVKM. The CDR3 is CASSSPVGVDYEQYF. CDR3 nucleotides: TGTGCCAGCAGTTCACCCGTAGGGGTGGACTACGAGCAGTACTTC.

This clone has just one count. This sequence joins TRBV5-1 and TRBJ2-3; a possible D gene is TRBD2 (6 bases). CDR1 and CDR2 from the germline V gene are SGHRS and YFSETQ. The V end was cut by 5 bases, the J end by 1 base, with 8 bases between. The CDR3 totals 13 residues. CDR3 loop: CASRWEGTDTQYF. CDR3 in DNA: TGCGCCAGCAGGTGGGAGGGCACAGATACGCAGTATTTT.

This sequence joins TRBV5-1 and TRBJ1-5, with TRBD1 as a possible D gene (5 bases). CDR1 and CDR2 (germline): SGHRS, YFSETQ. V lost 4 bases and J lost 5, with 16 bases in between. The CDR3 has 15 amino acids. CDR3 sequence: CASSPQGTADQPQHF. The CDR3 coding sequence is TGCGCCAGCAGCCCTCAAGGGACGGCAGATCAGCCCCAGCATTTT. Filled out from reference TRBV5-1 and TRBJ1-5, the complete variable domain reads KAGVTQTPRYLIKTRGQQVTLSCSPISGHRSVSWYQQTPGQGLQFLFEYFSETQRNKGNFPGRFSGRQFSNSRSEMNVSTLELGDSALYLCASSPQGTADQPQHFGDGTRLSIL.

This clone was seen just once. The chain carries TRBV29-1 and TRBJ2-1, with 10 bases lining up with TRBD2. This CDR3 contains 16 residues. J was trimmed by 4 bases and V by 3 bases; bases with no gene match: 9. Germline CDR1 is SQVTM and CDR2 is ANQGSEA. CDR3 in amino acids: CSVELQLTSGYNEQFF. In DNA form, the CDR3 reads TGCAGCGTTGAGCTGCAACTGACTAGCGGGTACAATGAGCAGTTCTTC.

The gene calls are TRBV5-1 and TRBJ1-1; D gene ambiguous. CDR1 and CDR2 (germline): SGHRS, YFSETQ. The V end was cut by 0 bases, the J end by 1 base, with 4 bases between. This CDR3 is built from 13 residues. CDR3 residues: CASSLDPNTEAFF. The CDR3 region has the DNA TGCGCCAGCAGCTTGGACCCGAACACTGAAGCTTTCTTT.

This chain joins TRBV4-1 and TRBJ2-7; possibly TRBD1 for D (6 bases). Trimming pared 0 bases from V and 7 bases from J, leaving 16 bases between. Germline V gene lookup returns CDR1 MGHRA and CDR2 YSYEKL. The CDR3 covers 15 residues. The CDR3 reads CASSQDGFPGEEQYF. The CDR3 nucleotides are TGCGCCAGCAGCCAAGATGGCTTCCCAGGGGAGGAGCAGTACTTC.

This chain joins TRBV6-6 and TRBJ1-1; 8 bases fit TRBD1. CDR3 length: 15 amino acids. CDR1 and CDR2 (germline): MNHNY, SVGAGI (reference sequence). The ends lost 8 bases at V and 0 bases at J; junction bases unmatched: 8. CDR3 DNA: TGTGCCAGCCGTTTAAGACAGGGGTTGAACACTGAAGCTTTCTTT. Residues: CASRLRQGLNTEAFF.

The chain uses TRBV5-1 and TRBJ1-5; 11 bases align to TRBD1. This CDR3 region has 20 residues. The junction had 19 bases not matched to a gene; V was cut back by 3 bases and J by 5 bases. The germline gives CDR1 SGHRS, CDR2 YFSETQ. Here the CDR3 DNA reads TGCGCCAGCAGCTCCCCCCCGGGACAGGGGGAACTAACGGTGGATCAGCCCCAGCATTTT. Its translation is CASSSPPGQGELTVDQPQHF. Full variable domain (remainder filled in from reference TRBV5-1 and TRBJ1-5): KAGVTQTPRYLIKTRGQQVTLSCSPISGHRSVSWYQQTPGQGLQFLFEYFSETQRNKGNFPGRFSGRQFSNSRSEMNVSTLELGDSALYLCASSSPPGQGELTVDQPQHFGDGTRLSIL.

The genes are TRBV4-1 and TRBJ1-1; weak D call: TRBD1 (5 bases). The V end was cut by 3 bases, the J end by 6 bases, with 14 bases between. The CDR3 is 14 residues long. Germline V CDR1 and CDR2: MGHRA, YSYEKL. CDR3 loop: CASSQSGSGAEAFF. The CDR3 coding sequence is TGCGCCAGCAGCCAGTCGGGTTCGGGGGCTGAAGCTTTCTTT.

The chain links TRBV5-1 to TRBJ2-2, with D unresolved. V lost 2 bases and J 2 bases, leaving 1 base between the germline ends. There are 12 residues in the CDR3. Germline V gene sequence: CDR1 SGHRS, CDR2 YFSETQ. The CDR3 region is CASSFNTGELFF. The CDR3 DNA follows: TGCGCCAGCAGCTTTAACACCGGGGAGCTGTTTTTT.

This clone was counted between two and nine times. The chain couples TRBV19 to TRBJ2-1, with 9 positions matching TRBD2. This CDR3 region has 16 residues. Germline CDR1 reads LNHDA; CDR2 reads SQIVND (reference sequence). The trim removed 5 bases at V and 9 bases at J, leaving 14 bases unmatched. CDR3 DNA sequence: TGTGCCAGTAGTCCCTTGTGGAGTAGCGGGAGCGCTGAGCAGTTCTTC. Translating it yields CASSPLWSSGSAEQFF.

The table lists this clone with a count of one. The germline gene is not matched at one end of the junction; a read error may be the cause. The chain has TRBV18 and TRBJ2-3, with TRBD1 matching over 8 bases. The CDR3 is made up of 13 amino acids. Per germline, CDR1 KGHSH and CDR2 LQKENI. CDR3 sequence: CASSLGQGQESGF. The CDR3, as DNA: TGTGCCAGCTCACTCGGACAGGGCCAAGAGAGCGGCTTT.

The chain employs TRBV19 and TRBJ1-1, with a weak D call TRBD1 (5 bases). Trimming cost V 3 bases and J 3 bases, with 14 bases left between them. CDR1 is LNHDA, CDR2 SQIVND, per germline (reference sequence). This CDR3 has 15 residues. The CDR3 here is CASSMDQGKDTEAFF. In DNA form, the CDR3 reads TGTGCCAGTAGTATGGATCAGGGTAAGGACACTGAAGCTTTCTTT.